The T cell receptor beta chain described here comes from a study of blood T cell repertoires in COVID-19. Study details: The samples span acute and convalescent COVID-19 from the United States, Italy and Spain. T cells, B-cell-depleted T cells, or PBMCs provided the cDNA or gDNA that served as material.

This clone was detected only once. Original handling: It was from reference gene primer amplification that nucleated cell counts were estimated. Sequenced by immunoSEQ multiplex PCR; TCRdb stores in-frame clones only, minus some. The DNA was the basis for D and trimming; V, J and clone size are from that table. The repertoire holds 310,000 or so clones, 90% to 95% seen once, with approximately 2% in the top ten. Germline V gene sequence: CDR1 LGHDT, CDR2 YNNKEL (reference sequence). Trimming took off 1 base at V and 0 bases at J, with 4 bases between the two ends. The CDR3 is 13 amino acids. Enrolled during active infection, Seattle patients were then followed longitudinally.

This TCR was recovered from a woman between 25 and 40 years old with COVID-19, enrolled during active disease. The chain joins TRBV3-1 (or the pseudogene TRBV3-2) to TRBJ2-7; D call uncertain. The specimen sequenced was peripheral blood. In nucleotides, the CDR3 is TGTGCCAGCAGCCAAGTATCCTCCTACGAGCAGTACTTC. This translates into CASSQVSSYEQYF.